These 27 T cell receptor beta chains were all obtained from the same sample, sequenced in a study of T cell repertoires in cytomegalovirus infection. Each CDR3 protein gets one entry after TCRdb re-called the reads with MiXCR. Altogether 210,000 or so distinct CDR3 sequences are present, 6.5% being singletons, with the ten largest covering about 6%. The sequencing sample was made of PBMCs. The origin of the receptors is a human donor in good health (CMV status not recorded). Some clones in this sample may be carry-over from other donors' samples.

The J gene is TRBJ2-3, the V gene TRBV20-1, with unresolved D. V shed 2 bases and J shed 6 bases, with 18 bases lying between them. The CDR3 spans 15 residues. Germline CDR1 DFQATT, CDR2 SNEGSKA (reference sequence). The CDR3 nucleotides read TGCAGTGCTAGACCCGGTCTTGAGAGTCCGGATACGCAGTATTTT. Protein product: CSARPGLESPDTQYF.

Remarks on this clonotype: As the CDR3 is not closed by the conserved phenylalanine or tryptophan, this likely results from a read error. V usage is TRBV28 and J usage is TRBJ2-7; D tentatively fits TRBD1 or TRBD2 (5 bases each). V was trimmed by 9 bases and J by 4 bases, leaving 10 bases between them. The CDR3 has 11 residues. Germline V gene sequence: CDR1 MDHEN, CDR2 SYDVKM. CDR3 protein: CASTGPYEQYL. The CDR3 DNA reads as TGTGCCAGTACGGGACCGTACGAGCAGTACTTG.

This clonotype was recorded at least ten times. In DNA form, the CDR3 reads TGTGCCAGCAGTTACCCCAAGACGACCGGGCAGACGAACACTGAAGCTTTCTTT. This sequence encodes CASSYPKTTGQTNTEAFF. The chain is built from TRBV6-6 and TRBJ1-1; D unresolved. V lost 2 bases and J 1 base, leaving 20 bases between the germline ends. CDR3 length: 18 amino acids. Germline loops: CDR1 MNHNY, CDR2 SVGAGI (reference sequence).

This clonotype was seen repeatedly, ten times or more. The chain links TRBV7-9 to TRBJ2-6; maybe TRBD2 (5 bases). Germline values: CDR1 SEHNR, CDR2 FQNEAQ (reference sequence). V was pared by 5 bases and J by 0 bases, with 11 bases between. The CDR3 contains 16 residues. The CDR3 DNA is TGTGCCAGCAGCCGCCGGGGAAGCTCTGGGGCCAACGTCCTGACTTTC. Its translation is CASSRRGSSGANVLTF.

This clonotype was counted only a few times. This sequence joins TRBV10-3 and TRBJ2-2; D is undetermined. Trimming stripped 2 bases from V and 6 bases from J, with 7 bases between. This CDR3 contains 13 residues. Germline CDR1 ENHRY, CDR2 SYGVKD. CDR3 sequence (DNA): TGTGCCATCAGTGAGGAGATGCCCGGGGAGCTGTTTTTT. Its protein is CAISEEMPGELFF.

This clonotype was observed many times. CDR3: CASSQAAGAGYTF. As DNA, the CDR3 is TGCGCCAGCAGCCAAGCGGCAGGGGCCGGCTACACCTTC. The rearrangement uses TRBV4-3 and TRBJ1-2, with D maybe TRBD1 (6 bases). Germline values: CDR1 LGHNA, CDR2 YSLEER. Between the trimmed V and J ends, which lost 1 base and 8 bases, there was a span of 11 bases. This CDR3 has 13 residues.

This clonotype was seen a few times. The gene calls are TRBV12-3 or TRBV12-4 and TRBJ1-5, with 9 bases matching TRBD1. Losses at the gene ends were 6 bases for V and 4 bases for J; bases not matched to a gene: 16. The CDR3 covers 18 residues. The DNA for the CDR3 is TGTGCCAGCAGCCCGAGGGCGGGACAGGGCGGCGAAAATCAGCCCCAGCATTTT. Amino acids: CASSPRAGQGGENQPQHF.

This clonotype was counted ten times or more. The chain uses TRBV28 and TRBJ1-2; maybe TRBD1 (6 bases). The CDR3 loop spans 15 amino acids. Germline V gene lookup returns CDR1 MDHEN and CDR2 SYDVKM. The germline V and J ends were trimmed by 7 bases and 0 bases, with 15 bases remaining between them. The CDR3 nucleotides are TGTGCCAGCAATCTCGGACAGACCCCTAACTATGGCTACACCTTC. This translates into CASNLGQTPNYGYTF.

This clonotype was seen ten or more times. The genes are TRBV29-1 and TRBJ2-7; the match to TRBD1 covers 8 bases. Germline trimming cut 7 bases from V and 2 bases from J; bases unmatched to any gene: 7. The CDR3 is made up of 13 amino acids. In germline, CDR1 is SQVTM, CDR2 ANQGSEA. CDR3 sequence: CSAKDRVTYEQYF. The DNA for the CDR3 is TGCAGCGCGAAGGACAGGGTAACCTACGAGCAGTACTTC.

This clonotype was observed at least ten times. V is TRBV7-9 and J is TRBJ2-5; unclear D gene. This CDR3 is built from 15 residues. Germline CDR1 and CDR2: SEHNR and FQNEAQ (reference sequence). Trimming stripped 5 bases from V and 2 bases from J, with 15 bases between. The CDR3 sequence is CASSITRTAQETQYF. The CDR3 nucleotides read TGTGCCAGCAGCATAACACGGACCGCTCAAGAGACCCAGTACTTC. Full variable domain (outside the CDR3, taken from reference TRBV7-9 and TRBJ2-5): DTGVSQNPRHKITKRGQNVTFRCDPISEHNRLYWYRQTLGQGPEFLTYFQNEAQLEKSRLLSDRFSAERPKGSFSTLEIQRTEQGDSAMYLCASSITRTAQETQYFGPGTRLLVL.

Many counts were recorded for this clonotype. The CDR3 protein is CSAQGVETNTEAFF. The CDR3 bases are TGCAGTGCCCAAGGGGTGGAGACGAACACTGAAGCTTTCTTT. This chain connects TRBV20-1 to TRBJ1-1; D possibly corresponds to TRBD1 (5 bases). The germline V gene encodes CDR1 DFQATT and CDR2 SNEGSKA (reference sequence). Trimming pared 6 bases from V and 1 base from J, leaving 15 bases between. The CDR3 is made up of 14 amino acids.

At least ten counts were recorded for this clonotype. This chain connects TRBV10-2 to TRBJ2-1; 8 bases line up with TRBD2. CDR1 and CDR2 from the germline V gene are WSHSY and SAAADI. CDR3 size: 16 residues. With 3 bases clipped from V and 0 bases from J, the junction kept 4 bases outside the gene matches. The chain's CDR3 is CASSDPGLGSYNEQFF. The CDR3 region has the DNA TGCGCCAGCAGTGATCCGGGACTAGGCTCCTACAATGAGCAGTTCTTC.

This clonotype appeared many times. This chain connects TRBV6-2 or TRBV6-3 to TRBJ2-2; D perhaps matches TRBD1 (6 bases). CDR1 is MNHEY, CDR2 SVGEGT, per germline. V lost 6 bases to trimming and J lost 0 bases, with 11 bases between them. CDR3 length: 15 amino acids. CDR3 region: CASRTGHANTGELFF. The CDR3 nucleotides are TGTGCCAGCAGGACGGGACACGCGAACACCGGGGAGCTGTTTTTT.

In this sample, this clonotype turned up many times. This chain connects TRBV7-2 to TRBJ2-1; TRBD2 is a possible D gene (6 bases). This CDR3 has 19 amino acids. From germline, CDR1 is SGHTA and CDR2 FQGNSA. Trimming took 0 bases from V and 1 from J, leaving 19 bases between them. CDR3 DNA sequence: TGTGCCAGCAGCTTAGCGCATCGGGCTAGCGCCCAATCCTACAATGAGCAGTTCTTC. This codes for CASSLAHRASAQSYNEQFF. Together with reference TRBV7-2 and TRBJ2-1, the CDR3 gives the full variable domain: GAGVSQSPSNKVTEKGKDVELRCDPISGHTALYWYRQSLGQGLEFLIYFQGNSAPDKSGLPSDRFSAERTGGSVSTLTIQRTQQEDSAVYLCASSLAHRASAQSYNEQFFGPGTRLTVL.

This clonotype occurred many times. DNA of the CDR3: TGCGCCAGCAGCTTGTCGGCAGGGAATGGCGAGCAGTACTTC. Translation: CASSLSAGNGEQYF. The V call is TRBV5-1, the J call TRBJ2-7, with D perhaps TRBD1 (5 bases). The V end lost 1 base, the J end lost 6 bases, and 14 bases lay between the germline ends. The germline V gene has CDR1 SGHRS and CDR2 YFSETQ. This CDR3 comprises 14 residues.

This clonotype has at least ten counts. This chain uses TRBV5-6 with TRBJ2-5; 9 bases map to TRBD1. V lost 2 bases and J lost 7; bases outside the gene matches: 12. The CDR3 length is 16 residues. CDR1 SGHDT and CDR2 YYEEEE come from the germline V gene. Written as DNA, the CDR3 is TGTGCCAGCAGCTTTTCCGGGACAGGGACCGCCGGGACCCAGTACTTC. Translation gives CASSFSGTGTAGTQYF.

This rearrangement joins TRBV10-3 to TRBJ2-1, with TRBD1 matching 9 bases. The length of the CDR3 is 13 residues. With 6 bases clipped from V and 5 bases from J, the junction kept 2 bases outside the gene matches. Germline values: CDR1 ENHRY, CDR2 SYGVKD. CDR3 residues: CAIRGTGNNEQFF. The CDR3 DNA follows: TGTGCCATCAGGGGGACAGGGAACAATGAGCAGTTCTTC.

This clonotype came up many times. The genes are TRBV7-2 and TRBJ2-3; D remains ambiguous. Germline CDR1 reads SGHTA; CDR2 reads FQGNSA. The V gene lost 5 bases and the J gene lost 0 bases, with 12 bases spanning the gap. The CDR3 runs to 15 residues. The CDR3 loop is CASSLNDGSTDTQYF. The CDR3 DNA reads as TGTGCCAGCAGCCTAAACGATGGTAGCACAGATACGCAGTATTTT.

This chain connects TRBV5-5 to TRBJ2-2; D might be TRBD2 (5 bases). This CDR3 has 16 residues. V was shortened by 5 bases and J by 0 bases, with 14 bases between the two germline ends. The germline gives CDR1 SGHKS, CDR2 YYEKEE (reference sequence). CDR3 sequence reads: CASRVVEGANTGELFF. CDR3 bases: TGTGCCAGCAGAGTGGTAGAGGGCGCGAACACCGGGGAGCTGTTTTTT.

This clonotype was detected a few times. The chain is built from TRBV12-3 or TRBV12-4 and TRBJ2-1; 10 bases fit TRBD1. The J segment lost 7 bases and the V segment lost 7 bases, leaving 10 bases of the junction unmatched. The CDR3 is 15 residues long. Here the CDR3 reads CASNTGTGVWNEQFF. The CDR3 DNA follows: TGTGCCAGCAACACCGGGACAGGGGTTTGGAATGAGCAGTTCTTC.

This clonotype was found many times. V gene TRBV19 combines with J gene TRBJ2-1, with a weak D call TRBD1 (6 bases). V lost 4 bases to trimming and J lost 4 bases, with 8 bases between them. Germline-derived CDR1 and CDR2 are LNHDA and SQIVND (reference sequence). The CDR3 is 13 residues long. The DNA of the CDR3 is TGTGCCAGTAGTAACGACAGGTACAATGAGCAGTTCTTC. Encoded protein: CASSNDRYNEQFF.

This clonotype was counted between two and nine times. The chain uses TRBV20-1 and TRBJ1-6; the D is unclear. CDR3 length: 15 residues. CDR1 and CDR2 from the germline V gene are DFQATT and SNEGSKA (reference sequence). Trimming pared 6 bases from V and 7 bases from J, leaving 19 bases between. CDR3 in amino acids: CSAQRVASTNSPLHF. The CDR3 nucleotides read TGCAGTGCCCAACGCGTTGCATCTACAAATTCACCCCTCCACTTT.

This clonotype was recorded at least ten times. V and J are TRBV12-3 or TRBV12-4 and TRBJ1-1; no definite D call. The CDR3 covers 11 residues. V gave up 7 bases and J gave up 6 bases, with 9 bases separating them. The CDR3 is CASTQGPEAFF. The CDR3 bases are TGTGCCAGCACCCAAGGGCCTGAAGCTTTCTTT.

This clonotype was recorded many times. In nucleotides, the CDR3 is TGTGCCAGCAGCTTGGCCCAGACAGGGAACACTGAAGCTTTCTTT. Its protein product is CASSLAQTGNTEAFF. The V and J genes are TRBV5-4 and TRBJ1-1; D is possibly TRBD1 (6 bases). V was clipped by 0 bases and J by 1 base, with 10 bases between them. This CDR3 contains 15 residues. Germline V gives CDR1 SGHNT, CDR2 YYREEE (reference sequence).

This clonotype was detected many times. V and J are TRBV9 and TRBJ1-1, with unresolved D. The CDR3 runs to 12 residues. Looked up from germline, CDR1 is SGDLS and CDR2 is YYNGEE. V was cut by 5 bases and J by 0 bases, with 5 bases left in between. CDR3 sequence: CASSHMNTEAFF. The CDR3 bases are TGTGCCAGCAGTCACATGAACACTGAAGCTTTCTTT.

V is TRBV9 and J is TRBJ2-7; D may be TRBD2 (7 bases). The CDR3 loop spans 14 amino acids. CDR1 SGDLS and CDR2 YYNGEE come from the germline V gene. The ends were cut back, 3 bases at V and 2 bases at J, with 12 bases in the middle. CDR3 in amino acids: CASSERGGTYEQYF. The CDR3 DNA is TGTGCCAGCAGCGAGAGGGGGGGTACCTACGAGCAGTACTTC. The entire variable domain, with the rest obtained from reference TRBV9 and TRBJ2-7, is as follows: DSGVTQTPKHLITATGQRVTLRCSPRSGDLSVYWYQQSLDQGLQFLIQYYNGEERAKGNILERFSAQQFPDLHSELNLSSLELGDSALYFCASSERGGTYEQYFGPGTRLTVT.

This clonotype was seen many times. The chain combines TRBV7-9 with TRBJ2-1, with D maybe TRBD1 (5 bases). The CDR3 is 15 residues long. The V gene's germline CDR1 is SEHNR and CDR2 FQNEAQ (reference sequence). V was trimmed by 2 bases and J by 2 bases, leaving 10 bases between them. This CDR3 is CASSLYRIPYNEQFF. In DNA form, the CDR3 reads TGTGCCAGCAGCTTATACAGGATCCCCTACAATGAGCAGTTCTTC.